This is a list of T cell receptor beta chains from one sample in a study of blood T cells in healthy people across ages. TCRdb re-called the 5' RACE reads through MiXCR, storing one row per CDR3 protein. The table records around 2 million distinct CDR3 sequences, around 40% of them present only once. What was sequenced was blood. The receptor set was obtained from a human donor in good health. The CDR3 runs from the conserved cysteine through the conserved F or W. The D gene is left open where the match is weak. A clone size is listed for some rows: how often the clone was seen (once, few, many), or a class if it is expanded.

v_call	d_call	j_call	clone_size	cdr3_aa	cdr3_nt
TRBV28	TRBD2	TRBJ2-5	few	CASSPSGTSGGAGTQYF	TGTGCCAGCAGCCCCTCCGGGACTAGCGGGGGGGCGGGGACCCAGTACTTC
TRBV2	TRBD1	TRBJ1-6	-	CASSVGQDSPLHF	TGTGCCAGCAGCGTAGGACAGGATTCACCCCTCCACTTT
TRBV3-1	-	TRBJ2-7	few	CASSQARLALSYEQYF	TGTGCCAGCAGCCAAGCTAGGCTAGCGTTATCCTACGAGCAGTACTTC
TRBV21-1	-	TRBJ2-7	-	CASSPDTVQGTYEQYF	TGTGCCAGCAGCCCCGACACGGTCCAGGGGACCTACGAGCAGTACTTC
TRBV28	-	TRBJ2-7	few	CASSSQGNSYEQYF	TGTGCCAGCAGTTCACAGGGAAACTCCTACGAGCAGTACTTC
TRBV28	-	TRBJ2-6	few	CASSRADGANVLTF	TGTGCCAGCAGTCGAGCAGATGGGGCCAACGTCCTGACTTTC
TRBV24-1	-	TRBJ2-3	many	CATSDSTGLYTDTQYF	TGTGCCACCAGTGATTCGACAGGCCTTTACACAGATACGCAGTATTTT
TRBV3-1	-	TRBJ2-5	-	CASSQEGSLGTQYF	TGTGCCAGCAGCCAAGAGGGCTCCCTGGGGACCCAGTACTTC
TRBV2	TRBD2	TRBJ2-7	few	CASTAGGEVYEQYF	TGTGCCAGCACCGCGGGGGGGGAAGTTTACGAGCAGTACTTC
TRBV10-3	-	TRBJ2-3	-	CAISEFPGRGTDTQYF	TGTGCCATCAGTGAGTTTCCCGGCAGAGGAACAGATACGCAGTATTTT
TRBV29-1	TRBD2	TRBJ2-4	many	CSVGGAENIQYF	TGCAGCGTCGGGGGGGCGGAAAACATTCAGTACTTC
TRBV4-2	TRBD2	TRBJ2-3	-	CASSQAPSGGAPDTQYF	TGTGCCAGCAGCCAGGCCCCTAGCGGGGGGGCCCCAGATACGCAGTATTTT
TRBV5-5	-	TRBJ1-2	once	CASSLDPGGRSGYTF	TGTGCCAGCAGCTTGGACCCAGGAGGGCGGAGTGGCTACACCTTC
TRBV7-2	-	TRBJ1-1	few	CASSSTGQYTEAFF	TGTGCCAGCAGTTCTACTGGACAGTACACTGAAGCTTTCTTT
TRBV27	TRBD1	TRBJ1-2	-	CASSPNPQGAGYGYTF	TGTGCCAGCAGCCCGAACCCACAGGGGGCGGGCTATGGCTACACCTTC
TRBV6-2/TRBV6-3	-	TRBJ2-3	few	CASRHGRDPSTDTQYF	TGTGCCAGCAGACACGGACGGGACCCTAGCACAGATACGCAGTATTTT
TRBV4-1	-	TRBJ1-4	-	CASSQWRNEKLFF	TGCGCCAGCAGCCAATGGAGGAATGAAAAACTGTTTTTT
TRBV11-2	-	TRBJ1-4	-	CASTKDYANEKLFF	TGTGCCAGTACAAAGGATTATGCTAATGAAAAACTGTTTTTT
TRBV11-3	TRBD2	TRBJ2-1	-	CASSSPPGGVYNEQFF	TGTGCCAGCAGCTCCCCCCCCGGGGGGGTTTACAATGAGCAGTTCTTC
TRBV4-1	-	TRBJ2-7	few	CASSQDYRVPYEQYF	TGCGCCAGCAGCCAAGACTACAGGGTCCCCTACGAGCAGTACTTC
TRBV11-2	TRBD1	TRBJ1-4	-	CASSFWPPGQVNEKRFF	TGTGCCAGCAGCTTTTGGCCACCGGGACAGGTTAATGAAAAACGGTTTTTT
TRBV7-9	TRBD1	TRBJ1-1	-	CASSRAGGPMNTEAFF	TGTGCCAGCAGTAGGGCAGGGGGTCCCATGAACACTGAAGCTTTCTTT
TRBV12-3/TRBV12-4	TRBD1	TRBJ2-7	-	CASSSGQGLYYEQYF	TGTGCCAGCAGTTCGGGACAGGGGTTATACTACGAGCAGTACTTC
TRBV10-3	-	TRBJ2-7	-	CAIRERVVSYEQYF	TGTGCCATCAGGGAGCGAGTTGTCTCCTACGAGCAGTACTTC
TRBV5-6	-	TRBJ2-6	-	CASSFMTAPGSGANVLTF	TGTGCCAGCAGCTTTATGACAGCCCCGGGCTCTGGGGCCAACGTCCTGACTTTC
TRBV4-1	-	TRBJ1-5	-	CASSQQTTNQPQHF	TGCGCCAGCAGCCAGCAAACGACCAATCAGCCCCAGCATTTT
TRBV4-3	-	TRBJ2-7	few	CASSQEAGYGYEQYF	TGCGCCAGCAGCCAAGAGGCAGGGTATGGTTACGAGCAGTACTTC
TRBV7-8	TRBD2	TRBJ2-5	-	CTSSPGLGQETQYF	TGTACCAGCAGCCCCGGACTAGGGCAAGAGACCCAGTACTTC
TRBV5-8	-	TRBJ2-7	few	CATPNSVGAYEQYF	TGTGCCACGCCTAACAGCGTCGGAGCCTACGAGCAGTACTTC
TRBV10-3	-	TRBJ1-2	-	CAIRGGREGSGYTF	TGTGCCATCAGGGGCGGCCGGGAGGGCTCCGGCTACACCTTC
TRBV6-2/TRBV6-3	-	TRBJ2-3	few	CASSFQSWGTDTQYF	TGTGCCAGCAGTTTCCAGTCCTGGGGGACAGATACGCAGTATTTT
TRBV5-1	TRBD1	TRBJ1-6	-	CASSLDRGHSPLHF	TGCGCCAGCAGCTTGGACAGGGGCCATTCACCCCTCCACTTT
TRBV5-1	-	TRBJ2-1	-	CASSLGRAQGSYNEQFF	TGCGCCAGCAGCTTGGGAAGGGCTCAGGGGTCCTACAATGAGCAGTTCTTC
TRBV20-1	-	TRBJ1-5	-	CSALDGVSNQPQHF	TGCAGTGCTCTTGACGGAGTTAGCAATCAGCCCCAGCATTTT
TRBV5-1	-	TRBJ2-1	-	CASSSQGTYNEQFF	TGCGCCAGCAGCTCACAGGGTACTTACAATGAGCAGTTCTTC
TRBV12-5	-	TRBJ1-4	few	CASGFRRDEKLFF	TGTGCTAGTGGTTTCCGCAGGGACGAAAAACTGTTTTTT
TRBV25-1	-	TRBJ2-3	few	CASSDVGITDTQYF	TGTGCCAGCAGTGATGTGGGCATTACAGATACGCAGTATTTT
TRBV20-1	-	TRBJ2-3	-	CSARVFRGGADTQYF	TGCAGTGCTAGAGTTTTTAGGGGGGGGGCAGATACGCAGTATTTT
TRBV4-3	TRBD2	TRBJ2-3	-	CASSQSPAGVKTDTQYF	TGCGCCAGCAGCCAATCTCCAGCGGGGGTAAAGACAGATACGCAGTATTTT
TRBV5-1	-	TRBJ2-6	once	CASSFIHRSGANVLTF	TGCGCCAGCAGCTTCATCCACCGCTCTGGGGCCAACGTCCTGACTTTC
TRBV12-3/TRBV12-4	-	TRBJ1-5	-	CASSEGWVQPQHF	TGTGCCAGCAGTGAGGGGTGGGTTCAGCCCCAGCATTTT
TRBV11-2	-	TRBJ2-4	-	CASSLWTGENIQYF	TGTGCCAGCAGCTTGTGGACGGGGGAAAACATTCAGTACTTC
TRBV20-1	TRBD1	TRBJ2-2	few	CSATDRGRGNTGELFF	TGCAGTGCTACGGATAGGGGGCGCGGGAACACCGGGGAGCTGTTTTTT
TRBV20-1	TRBD2	TRBJ2-3	-	CSANSGGTTDTQYF	TGCAGTGCCAATAGCGGGGGTACGACAGATACGCAGTATTTT
TRBV7-9	-	TRBJ2-1	few	CASSSPASYNEQFF	TGTGCCAGCAGCTCGCCAGCCTCCTACAATGAGCAGTTCTTC
TRBV5-1	-	TRBJ2-3	few	CASSLGRYQTDTQYF	TGCGCCAGCAGCTTGGGACGTTATCAAACAGATACGCAGTATTTT
TRBV7-3	-	TRBJ2-1	many	CASSLTQATYNEQFF	TGTGCCAGCAGCTTAACACAGGCCACCTACAATGAGCAGTTCTTC
TRBV29-1	-	TRBJ1-1	-	CSVLNTETFF	TGCAGCGTACTTAACACTGAAACTTTCTTT
TRBV28	-	TRBJ2-3	few	CASSPPGGREGQDTQYF	TGTGCCAGCAGTCCCCCCGGCGGCCGGGAAGGCCAGGATACGCAGTATTTT
TRBV12-3/TRBV12-4	-	TRBJ2-1	-	CASRPSQGLEICNEQFF	TGTGCCAGCAGGCCGAGTCAGGGTTTAGAGATCTGCAATGAGCAGTTCTTC
TRBV6-2/TRBV6-3	-	TRBJ2-5	-	CASSSSPGTPLGEQYF	TGTGCCAGCAGTTCCTCCCCCGGGACACCCCTGGGTGAGCAGTACTTC
TRBV11-2	-	TRBJ2-1	few	CASSPSPGFSSYNEQFF	TGTGCCAGCAGCCCTAGTCCGGGGTTCAGCTCCTACAATGAGCAGTTCTTC
TRBV4-2	-	TRBJ1-4	few	CASSQGIPSTNEKLFF	TGTGCCAGCAGCCAAGGAATACCTTCGACTAATGAAAAACTGTTTTTT
TRBV15	TRBD2	TRBJ2-1	-	CATSRAYSGSLYNEQFF	TGTGCCACCAGCAGAGCTTACAGCGGGAGCCTTTACAATGAGCAGTTCTTC
TRBV9	TRBD1	TRBJ2-1	-	CASSVGTGGWNEQFF	TGTGCCAGCAGCGTTGGGACAGGGGGCTGGAATGAGCAGTTCTTC